The 6 T cell receptor beta chains below were found in one sample sequenced in a study of Ad26.COV2.S vaccination and SARS-CoV-2 variants. The protocol was immunoSEQ multiplex PCR, while the TCRdb copy is restricted to in-frame clones and leaves out a portion. The data contain about 680,000 clones, roughly 90% of them singletons. Indicated treatment: approximately 18 received Ad26.COV2.S at low or high dose, single or two shots; a few received placebo; per-sample allocation not given. Day 63 following the first vaccine or placebo injection was when the samples were taken. The sample was peripheral blood, taken in a trial of Ad26.COV2.S vaccine versus placebo. Source of these receptors: a person between 18 and 65 years old who received the Ad26.COV2.S COVID-19 vaccine or a placebo.

Worth noting for this clone: The same CDR3 arises from other DNA sequences in this sample as well. V and J are TRBV5-5 and TRBJ1-5; TRBD1 might be the D (5 bases). The length of the CDR3 is 13 residues. Germline loops: CDR1 SGHKS, CDR2 YYEKEE (reference sequence). V was trimmed by 0 bases and J by 4 bases, leaving 5 bases between them. CDR3 sequence reads: CASSLAGNQPQHF. The CDR3, as DNA: TGTGCCAGCAGCTTGGCAGGGAATCAGCCCCAGCATTTT.

The V gene is TRBV6-6, the J gene TRBJ2-7; 8 bases are a match to TRBD2. V trimming: 5 bases; J trimming: 0 bases; junction bases outside the gene matches: 9. CDR3 size: 16 residues. The germline V gene encodes CDR1 MNHNY and CDR2 SVGAGI (reference sequence). DNA of the CDR3: TGTGCCAGCAGTCCAGGACTAGCCGGGAGCTCCTACGAGCAGTACTTC. This codes for CASSPGLAGSSYEQYF.

This rearrangement joins TRBV7-8 to TRBJ2-1; 10 bases map to TRBD2. Germline V gene lookup returns CDR1 SGHVS and CDR2 FQNEAQ. J was trimmed by 5 bases and V by 5 bases; bases with no gene match: 12. The CDR3 totals 17 residues. The CDR3 DNA is TGTGCCAGCAGCCCTTCGGATAGCGGGAGGTGGGACAATGAGCAGTTCTTC. Its protein product is CASSPSDSGRWDNEQFF.

The rearrangement uses TRBV15 and TRBJ2-7, with 12 bases fitting TRBD2. Germline V lookup: CDR1 LNHNV, CDR2 YYDKDF (reference sequence). V lost 0 bases and J lost 4; bases outside the gene matches: 10. The CDR3 consists of 18 residues. CDR3 in DNA: TGTGCCACCAGCAGAGATACCGTCGGACTAGCGGGATTGTACGAGCAGTACTTC. Translating gives CATSRDTVGLAGLYEQYF.

This chain uses TRBV7-9 with TRBJ2-7, with D uncertain. The germline V and J ends were trimmed by 6 bases and 3 bases, with 12 bases remaining between them. Germline CDR1 is SEHNR and CDR2 is FQNEAQ (reference sequence). The CDR3 length is 13 residues. Here the CDR3 DNA reads TGTGCCAGCAGATCAACGGGCTTCTACGAGCAGTACTTC. Translated, it gives CASRSTGFYEQYF.

The V and J genes are TRBV7-9 and TRBJ2-3, with 7 nucleotides matching TRBD1. The trim removed 6 bases at V and 0 bases at J, leaving 12 bases unmatched. This CDR3 spans 17 amino acids. Germline CDR1 SEHNR, CDR2 FQNEAQ (reference sequence). CDR3 nucleotides: TGTGCCAGCAGATCGGGACAGCTAGTTCCTAGCACAGATACGCAGTATTTT. Its protein is CASRSGQLVPSTDTQYF.